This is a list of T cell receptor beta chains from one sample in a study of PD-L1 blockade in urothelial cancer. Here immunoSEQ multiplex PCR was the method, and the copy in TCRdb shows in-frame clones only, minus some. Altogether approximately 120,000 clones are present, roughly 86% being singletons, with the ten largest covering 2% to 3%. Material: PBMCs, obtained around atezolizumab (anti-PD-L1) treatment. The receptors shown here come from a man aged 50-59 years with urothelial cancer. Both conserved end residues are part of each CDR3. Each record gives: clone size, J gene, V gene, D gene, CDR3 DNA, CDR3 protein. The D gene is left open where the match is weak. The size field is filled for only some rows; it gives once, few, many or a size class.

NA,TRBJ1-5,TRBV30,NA,TGTGCCTGGAGTTTAGGGGGTGATCAGCCCCAGCATTTT,CAWSLGGDQPQHF
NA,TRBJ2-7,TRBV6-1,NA,TGTGCCAGCAGTGAATTCGCTTCAGGACTACACCACGAGCAGTACTTC,CASSEFASGLHHEQYF
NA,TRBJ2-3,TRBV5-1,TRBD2,TGCGCCAGCAGCTCGGGGGGACTAGCGGGAGGGTCCGGAGATACGCAGTATTTT,CASSSGGLAGGSGDTQYF
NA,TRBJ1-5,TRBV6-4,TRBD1,TGTGCCAGCAGTGAAGGACAGGGCCGTAGCAATCAGCCCCAGCATTTT,CASSEGQGRSNQPQHF
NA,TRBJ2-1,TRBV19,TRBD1,TGTGCCACCAAACCCGGGACAGGGGACTACAATGAGCAGTTCTTC,CATKPGTGDYNEQFF
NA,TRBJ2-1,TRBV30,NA,TGTGCCTGGAGTGTAAAGCCTGAACAGTTCTTC,CAWSVKPEQFF
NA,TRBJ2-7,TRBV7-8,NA,TGTGCCAGCAGCAGGACAGATAGCTACGAGCAGTACTTC,CASSRTDSYEQYF
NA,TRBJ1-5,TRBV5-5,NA,TGTGCCAGCAGCTTTTCAGGGAATCAGCCCCAGCATTTT,CASSFSGNQPQHF
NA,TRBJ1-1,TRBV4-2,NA,TGTGCCAGCAGCCAAGATTCGGGGTTAAGCACTGAAGCTTTCTTT,CASSQDSGLSTEAFF
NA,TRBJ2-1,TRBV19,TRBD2,TGTGCCAGTAGTTCTCTAGCGGGGGGGTCTAGTGAGCAGTTCTTC,CASSSLAGGSSEQFF
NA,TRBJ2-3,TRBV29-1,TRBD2,TGCAGCGCATCATGGACTAGTCAGGTAACAGATACGCAGTATTTT,CSASWTSQVTDTQYF
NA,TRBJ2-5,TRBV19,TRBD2,TGTGCCAGTGCGGGGACTAGCGGGAGGAAAGAGACCCAGTACTTC,CASAGTSGRKETQYF
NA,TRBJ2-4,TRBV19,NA,TGTGCCAGTAGTATTTTGTCGGCCAAAAACATTCAGTACTTC,CASSILSAKNIQYF
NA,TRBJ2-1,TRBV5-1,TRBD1,TGCGCCAGCAGCTTGGACACAGGGGGCAGCGATGAGCAGTTCTTC,CASSLDTGGSDEQFF
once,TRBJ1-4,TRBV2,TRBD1,TGTGCCAGCAGTCAGACAGGGATTAGACTGTTTTTT,CASSQTGIRLFF
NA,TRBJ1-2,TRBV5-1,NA,TGCGCCAGCAGTCGGATCGGGGATCGTGGCTACACCTTC,CASSRIGDRGYTF
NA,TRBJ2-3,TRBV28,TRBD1,TGTGCCAGCACAAAGTCGGACAGGGGGCGCCCAGATACGCAGTATTTT,CASTKSDRGRPDTQYF
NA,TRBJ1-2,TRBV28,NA,TGTGCCAGCAGTTTACGCAGGAAAGGCTACACCTTC,CASSLRRKGYTF
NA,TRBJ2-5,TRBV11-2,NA,TGTGCCAGCAGCCACAGGACCTCGGGAGAGACCCAGTACTTC,CASSHRTSGETQYF
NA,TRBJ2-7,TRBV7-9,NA,TGTGCCAGCAGCTTAGGTACAGGGACCTCCTCCTACGAGCAGTACTTC,CASSLGTGTSSYEQYF
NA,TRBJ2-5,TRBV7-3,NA,TGTGCCAGCAGCTTATCCAACCAAGAGACCCAGTACTTC,CASSLSNQETQYF
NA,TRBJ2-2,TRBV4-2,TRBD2,TGTGCCAGCAGCCAAACGCAATTAACTAGCGCGGCCGGGGAGCTGTTTTTT,CASSQTQLTSAAGELFF
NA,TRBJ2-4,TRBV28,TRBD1,TGTGCCAGCAGTTTACGACAGGGGCTACTTAGGGGAAACATTCAGTACTTC,CASSLRQGLLRGNIQYF
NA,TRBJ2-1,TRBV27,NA,TGTGCCAGCAGTTTTCGGGGAGGGGGATCCTACAATGAGCAGTTCTTC,CASSFRGGGSYNEQFF
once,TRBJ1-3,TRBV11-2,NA,TGTGCCAGCATCCCTCAGGGTACAGGGCGCGGAAACACCATATATTTT,CASIPQGTGRGNTIYF
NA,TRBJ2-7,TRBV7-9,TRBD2,TGTGCCAGCAGCTTAGCAGGACGGGGGACTAAGGATTTC,CASSLAGRGTKDF
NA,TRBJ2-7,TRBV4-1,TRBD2,TGCGCCAGCAGCCAAGCCTCGGCGGGAGTATACGAGCAGTACTTC,CASSQASAGVYEQYF
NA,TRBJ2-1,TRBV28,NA,TGTGCCAGCAGCAGCGACAGGGGCCACCGACTAGCGGTTACCTACAATGAGCAGTTCTTC,CASSSDRGHRLAVTYNEQFF